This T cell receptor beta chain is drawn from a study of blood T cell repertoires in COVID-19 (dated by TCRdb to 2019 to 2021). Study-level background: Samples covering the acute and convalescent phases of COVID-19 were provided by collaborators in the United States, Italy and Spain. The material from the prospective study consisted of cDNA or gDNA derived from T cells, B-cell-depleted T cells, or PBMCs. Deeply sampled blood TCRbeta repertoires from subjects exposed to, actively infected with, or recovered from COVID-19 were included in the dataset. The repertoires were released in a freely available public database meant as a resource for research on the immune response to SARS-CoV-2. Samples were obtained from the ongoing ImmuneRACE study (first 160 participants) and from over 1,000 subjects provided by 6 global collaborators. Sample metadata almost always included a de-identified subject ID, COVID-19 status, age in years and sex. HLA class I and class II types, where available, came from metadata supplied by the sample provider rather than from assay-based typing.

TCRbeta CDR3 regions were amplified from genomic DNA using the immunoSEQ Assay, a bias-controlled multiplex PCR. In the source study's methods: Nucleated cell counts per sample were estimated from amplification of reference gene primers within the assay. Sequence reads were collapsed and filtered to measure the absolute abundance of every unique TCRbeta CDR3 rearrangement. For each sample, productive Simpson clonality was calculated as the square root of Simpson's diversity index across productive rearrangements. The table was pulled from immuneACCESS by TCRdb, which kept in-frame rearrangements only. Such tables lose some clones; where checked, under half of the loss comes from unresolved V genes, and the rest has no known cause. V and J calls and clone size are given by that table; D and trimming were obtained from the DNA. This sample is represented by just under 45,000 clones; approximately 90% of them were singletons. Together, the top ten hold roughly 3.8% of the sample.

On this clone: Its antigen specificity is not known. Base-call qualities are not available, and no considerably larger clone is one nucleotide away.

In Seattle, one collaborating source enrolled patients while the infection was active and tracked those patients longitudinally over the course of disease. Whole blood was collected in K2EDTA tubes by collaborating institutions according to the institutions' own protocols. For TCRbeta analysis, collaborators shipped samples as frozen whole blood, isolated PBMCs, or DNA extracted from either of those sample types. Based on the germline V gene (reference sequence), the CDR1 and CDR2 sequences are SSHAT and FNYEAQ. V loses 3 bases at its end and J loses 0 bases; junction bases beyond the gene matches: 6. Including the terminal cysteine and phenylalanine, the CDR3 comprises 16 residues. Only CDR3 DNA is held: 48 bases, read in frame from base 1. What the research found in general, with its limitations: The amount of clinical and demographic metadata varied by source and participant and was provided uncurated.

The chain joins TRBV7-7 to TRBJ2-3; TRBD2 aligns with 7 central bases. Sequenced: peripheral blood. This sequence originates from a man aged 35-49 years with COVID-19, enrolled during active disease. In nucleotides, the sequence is TGTGCCAGCAGCTTGGAGGTGCGGGGGAGCACAGATACGCAGTATTTT. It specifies CASSLEVRGSTDTQYF.